Shown below are 14 T cell receptor beta chains from a single sample sequenced in a study of T cell repertoires in cytomegalovirus infection (dated by TCRdb to the late 2010s). The sequencer listed for this sample is Illumina HiSeq 1500. TCRdb applied fastp at Q25 and MiXCR to the public reads, then kept only in-frame beta chains. Entries that share a CDR3 protein sequence are merged under the most common genes and DNA. This sample comprises a few hundred thousand distinct CDR3 sequences, 17% of them detected only once. Approximately 44% of the sample rests with the top ten. The sample comprised CD8+ T cells from PBMCs. The receptors were sampled from a human donor in good health (CMV status not recorded). Some clones in this sample may be carry-over from other donors' samples.

This clonotype was found many times. This sequence joins TRBV28 and TRBJ2-7; TRBD2 matches at 8 bases. The CDR3 has 15 amino acids. The V and J ends lost 5 bases and 7 bases, in that order; junction bases with no gene match: 13. Germline V gives CDR1 MDHEN, CDR2 SYDVKM. The DNA for the CDR3 is TGTGCCAGCAGTCCTAATAGCGGGGAGGCAGGGGAGCAGTACTTC. It specifies CASSPNSGEAGEQYF. The full variable domain, completed using reference TRBV28 and TRBJ2-7, is DVKVTQSSRYLVKRTGEKVFLECVQDMDHENMFWYRQDPGLGLRLIYFSYDVKMKEKGDIPEGYSVSREKKERFSLILESASTNQTSMYLCASSPNSGEAGEQYFGPGTRLTVT.

The J gene is TRBJ2-3, the V gene TRBV15; 16 bases fit TRBD2. This CDR3 is 18 amino acids long. Trimming removed 5 bases from V and 5 bases from J; junction bases left unmatched: 10. Germline V lookup: CDR1 LNHNV, CDR2 YYDKDF (reference sequence). The chain's CDR3 is CATSARPGLAGGQDTQYF. The CDR3 DNA follows: TGTGCCACCAGCGCCAGACCGGGACTAGCGGGGGGGCAAGATACGCAGTATTTT.

This chain links TRBV7-9 with TRBJ1-2; 8 bases map to TRBD1. This CDR3 region has 15 residues. J gave up 11 bases and V 8 bases, and 19 bases lay outside the gene matches. Germline lookup yields CDR1 SEHNR and CDR2 FQNEAQ (reference sequence). CDR3 nucleotide sequence: TGTGCCAGCCTAGGCGAACAGGGGGTCCGTATGAGGTACACCTTC. It codes for CASLGEQGVRMRYTF. The variable domain in full, with the rest retrieved from reference TRBV7-9 and TRBJ1-2, is DTGVSQNPRHKITKRGQNVTFRCDPISEHNRLYWYRQTLGQGPEFLTYFQNEAQLEKSRLLSDRFSAERPKGSFSTLEIQRTEQGDSAMYLCASLGEQGVRMRYTFGSGTRLTVV.

The CDR3 DNA reads as TGTGCCAGCAGTTTATGGCAGACTCAGCCCCAGCATTTT. Translated: CASSLWQTQPQHF. The rearrangement joins TRBV28 to TRBJ1-5; D uncertain. CDR3 length: 13 residues. From germline, CDR1 is MDHEN and CDR2 SYDVKM. V was clipped by 0 bases and J by 6 bases, with 6 bases between them. Complete variable domain (other parts from reference TRBV28 and TRBJ1-5): DVKVTQSSRYLVKRTGEKVFLECVQDMDHENMFWYRQDPGLGLRLIYFSYDVKMKEKGDIPEGYSVSREKKERFSLILESASTNQTSMYLCASSLWQTQPQHFGDGTRLSIL.

This clonotype was detected ten times or more. The chain couples TRBV7-2 to TRBJ1-4, with 7 positions matching TRBD1. From germline, CDR1 is SGHTA and CDR2 FQGNSA. This CDR3 is 21 amino acids long. After removal of 2 bases from V and 7 bases from J, the junction contained 25 bases not matched to a gene. CDR3 DNA: TGTGCCAGCAGCTTAAGATCCGCGTTTGCTTGGAGGGGGCCTTCCGCTGAAAAACTGTTTTTT. It specifies CASSLRSAFAWRGPSAEKLFF.

V usage is TRBV6-5 and J usage is TRBJ2-7; D might be TRBD1 (5 bases). CDR3 length: 16 residues. Germline V gene sequence: CDR1 MNHEY, CDR2 SVGAGI. Trimming pared 5 bases from V and 3 bases from J, leaving 20 bases between. CDR3: CASSLTSDAGNYEQYF. The CDR3 coding sequence is TGTGCCAGCAGTCTCACAAGTGACGCAGGGAACTACGAGCAGTACTTC.

The CDR3 coding sequence is TGTGCCAGCAGTTTAGATGACAGAGACGAGTACTTC. Translating it yields CASSLDDRDEYF. V gene TRBV6-2 or TRBV6-3 combines with J gene TRBJ2-7; D is possibly TRBD1 (5 bases). CDR3 size: 12 residues. V lost 4 bases and J lost 11, with 15 bases in between. Germline loops: CDR1 MNHEY, CDR2 SVGEGT.

This clonotype has a count of ten or more. CDR3 residues: CASSLEEDSQETQYF. The CDR3 bases are TGTGCCAGCAGCTTAGAGGAGGATTCGCAAGAGACCCAGTACTTC. The rearrangement uses TRBV7-6 and TRBJ2-5, with D possibly TRBD2 on 5 matching bases. This CDR3 comprises 15 residues. Trimming removed 1 base from V and 2 bases from J, with 11 bases in between. Germline-derived CDR1 and CDR2 are SGHVS and FNYEAQ.

The sample holds many counts of this clonotype. This chain links TRBV7-9 with TRBJ1-2, with D perhaps matching TRBD1 (6 bases). This CDR3 is 14 amino acids long. Germline V gene lookup returns CDR1 SEHNR and CDR2 FQNEAQ (reference sequence). V was clipped by 5 bases and J by 1 base, with 11 bases between them. As DNA, the CDR3 is TGTGCCAGCAGCATACAGGGATTTAACTATGGCTACACCTTC. As protein: CASSIQGFNYGYTF.

This clonotype was seen at least ten times. This rearrangement joins TRBV4-1 to TRBJ1-3; D is uncertain. In germline, CDR1 is MGHRA, CDR2 YSYEKL. This CDR3 is built from 16 residues. Trimming took 0 bases from V and 0 from J, leaving 9 bases between them. In DNA form, the CDR3 reads TGCGCCAGCAGCCAAGATGAGGGTCTCTCTGGAAACACCATATATTTT. This sequence encodes CASSQDEGLSGNTIYF.

This sequence joins TRBV28 and TRBJ2-1, with 7 positions matching TRBD1. With 5 bases clipped from V and 2 bases from J, the junction kept 3 bases outside the gene matches. There are 14 residues in the CDR3. Germline loops: CDR1 MDHEN, CDR2 SYDVKM. In DNA form, the CDR3 reads TGTGCCAGCAGTGACAGGGTTCCCTACAATGAGCAGTTCTTC. Amino acids: CASSDRVPYNEQFF.

This chain joins TRBV2 and TRBJ2-3, with D uncertain. Between the trimmed V and J ends, which lost 6 bases and 3 bases, there was a span of 13 bases. This CDR3 is built from 14 residues. Looked up from germline, CDR1 is SNHLY and CDR2 is FYNNEI. CDR3 sequence reads: CASRNSDPTDTQYF. DNA for the CDR3: TGTGCCAGCAGGAACAGCGACCCTACAGATACGCAGTATTTT.

At least ten counts were recorded for this clonotype. The J gene is TRBJ2-7, the V gene TRBV7-2; TRBD1 aligns across 12 bases. CDR3 length: 14 amino acids. V lost 5 bases, J lost 6 bases, and 5 bases stayed unmatched. Germline loops: CDR1 SGHTA, CDR2 FQGNSA. CDR3 loop: CASSVGQGAVEQYF. The CDR3 nucleotides read TGTGCCAGCAGCGTGGGACAGGGGGCTGTCGAGCAGTACTTC.

At least ten counts were recorded for this clonotype. The chain couples TRBV7-2 to TRBJ1-2; no clear D. Trimming left V 1 base short and J 1 base short, with 13 bases between. The CDR3 loop spans 16 amino acids. Germline assignment: CDR1 SGHTA and CDR2 FQGNSA. The CDR3 nucleotides are TGTGCCAGCAGCTTAGGGAGAGAATTTGATAACTATGGCTACACCTTC. This encodes CASSLGREFDNYGYTF.